This T cell receptor beta chain was sequenced for a study of shared clonotypes between healthy human individuals. At the level of the study: Three plates each covered CD4 naive and memory; CD8 naive two, CD8 memory one. Overall study results and limits: Donor clonotype sharing was expected to depend on sequencing depth. When compared with the clonotypes that were shared by all four sorted-subset donors, the non-shared clonotypes turned out to have lower generation probabilities.

The J segment lost 5 bases and the V segment lost 2 bases, leaving 9 bases of the junction unmatched. The CDR3 extends over 16 amino acids. Per germline, CDR1 SGHDT and CDR2 YYEEEE. TCRdb's copy holds only in-frame clones and misses some; the assay was immunoSEQ multiplex PCR. The sample has some 2,400,000 clones, more than 90% seen once. As to this clone: Its antigen remains unidentified.

Sequenced input: naive CD4+ T cells sorted from blood. This sample's subset: CD45RA+ positively selected. The sequence was obtained from a man in his late teens or twenties in good health. V and J are TRBV5-6 and TRBJ2-5; 10 nucleotides match TRBD2. CDR3 loop: CASSFGIAGGAETQYF. For the CDR3, the DNA is TGTGCCAGCAGCTTCGGTATAGCGGGGGGCGCGGAGACCCAGTACTTC.